The 5 T cell receptor beta chains below all came from one sample that was sequenced in a study of blood T cell repertoires in COVID-19. Assay used: immunoSEQ multiplex PCR; TCRdb lists only in-frame clones, some missing. The data contain 30,000 to 45,000 clones, just under 85% of them seen just once; the ten biggest clones take up approximately 15%. The sequencing input was peripheral blood. The source is a human donor in a cohort sampled during active COVID-19.

The chain joins TRBV4-3 to TRBJ2-7; the D is unclear. Trimming cost V 5 bases and J 0 bases, with 11 bases left between them. Germline loops: CDR1 LGHNA, CDR2 YSLEER. The CDR3 totals 14 residues. The CDR3 here is CASSGTASSYEQYF. CDR3 nucleotides: TGCGCCAGCAGCGGAACGGCTAGCTCCTACGAGCAGTACTTC.

About this clone itself: Other DNA sequences of this sample code for an identical CDR3. The J gene is TRBJ1-5, the V gene TRBV30; 9 bases match TRBD1. The CDR3 is 14 amino acids. Losses at the gene ends were 2 bases for V and 7 bases for J; bases not matched to a gene: 6. Germline V CDR1 and CDR2: GTSNPN, SVGIG (reference sequence). This CDR3 reads CAWSLDRGNQPQHF. Here the CDR3 DNA reads TGTGCCTGGAGTCTCGACAGGGGGAACCAGCCCCAGCATTTT.

CDR3 sequence: CASRTGGKETQYF. The CDR3, as DNA: TGTGCCAGCCGGACAGGGGGGAAAGAGACCCAGTACTTC. V gene TRBV7-2 combines with J gene TRBJ2-5; 10 bases are a match to TRBD1. There are 13 residues in the CDR3. V was pared by 8 bases and J by 3 bases, with 3 bases of the junction left unmatched. The germline V gene has CDR1 SGHTA and CDR2 FQGNSA.

This clone was counted between two and nine times. The chain is built from TRBV6-2 or TRBV6-3 and TRBJ1-5; 10 nucleotides agree with TRBD1. The CDR3 spans 15 residues. Germline V CDR1 and CDR2: MNHEY, SVGEGT. V lost 5 bases to trimming and J lost 2 bases; unmatched junction nucleotides: 3. CDR3 sequence: CASSTTGGGNQPQHF. The CDR3 bases are TGTGCCAGCAGTACGACAGGGGGCGGCAATCAGCCCCAGCATTTT.

The chain is built from TRBV18 and TRBJ2-7, with 8 bases lining up with TRBD2. Germline V CDR1 and CDR2: KGHSH, LQKENI. V shed 0 bases, J shed 4 bases, and the junction held 2 bases outside the gene matches. This CDR3 has 14 amino acids. DNA of the CDR3: TGTGCCAGCTCACCACCTAGCGGGGCTTACGAGCAGTACTTC. It codes for CASSPPSGAYEQYF.